This T cell receptor beta chain was identified during a study of blood T cell repertoires in COVID-19. Study-wide context: Sample material is recorded as cDNA or gDNA derived from T cells, B-cell-depleted T cells, or PBMCs.

The CDR3 has 13 residues. V was clipped by 5 bases and J by 7 bases; unmatched bases: 5. This table comes from immunoSEQ multiplex PCR, and its TCRdb copy is limited to in-frame clones, with some not included. The table lists under 200,000 clones, 86% of them singletons. The V call is TRBV12-3 or TRBV12-4, the J call TRBJ1-2; TRBD1 agrees at 9 bases. Input material: peripheral blood. This TCR derives from a man in his 70s with acute or convalescent COVID-19. CDR3 nucleotide sequence: TGTGCCAGCAGTACTGGGACAGGGTCTGGCTACACCTTC. Its translation: CASSTGTGSGYTF.